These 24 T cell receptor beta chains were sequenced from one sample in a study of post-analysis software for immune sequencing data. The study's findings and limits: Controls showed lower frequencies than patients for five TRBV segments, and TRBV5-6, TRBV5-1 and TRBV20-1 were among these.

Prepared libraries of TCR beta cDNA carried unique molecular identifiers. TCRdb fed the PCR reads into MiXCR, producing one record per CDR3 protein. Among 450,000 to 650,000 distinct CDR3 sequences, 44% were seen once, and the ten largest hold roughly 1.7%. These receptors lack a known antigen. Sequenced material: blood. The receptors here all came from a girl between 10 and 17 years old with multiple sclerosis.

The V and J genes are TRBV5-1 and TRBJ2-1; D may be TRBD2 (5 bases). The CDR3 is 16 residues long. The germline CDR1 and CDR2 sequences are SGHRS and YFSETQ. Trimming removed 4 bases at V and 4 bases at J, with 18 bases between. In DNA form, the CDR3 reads TGCGCCAGCAGCGGAACCGCGGGCGGGTGGTACAATGAGCAGTTCTTC. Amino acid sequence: CASSGTAGGWYNEQFF.

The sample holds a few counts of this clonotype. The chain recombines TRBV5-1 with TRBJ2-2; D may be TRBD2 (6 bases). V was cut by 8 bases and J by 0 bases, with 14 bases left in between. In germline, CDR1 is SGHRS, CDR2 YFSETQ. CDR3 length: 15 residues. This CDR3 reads CASAPSVANTGELFF. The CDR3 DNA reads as TGCGCCAGTGCTCCTAGCGTCGCGAACACCGGGGAGCTGTTTTTT.

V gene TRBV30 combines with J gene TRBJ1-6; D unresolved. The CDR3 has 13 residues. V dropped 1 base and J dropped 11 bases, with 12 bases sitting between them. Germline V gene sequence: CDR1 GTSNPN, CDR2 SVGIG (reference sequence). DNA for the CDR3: TGTGCCTGGAGTGAAATCGCAGTACCACCCCTCCACTTT. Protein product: CAWSEIAVPPLHF.

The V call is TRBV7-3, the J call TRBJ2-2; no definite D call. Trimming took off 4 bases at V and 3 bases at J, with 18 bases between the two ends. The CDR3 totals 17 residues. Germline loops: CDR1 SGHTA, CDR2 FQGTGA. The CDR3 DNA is TGTGCCAGCAGCTCTCCCGCGCAGGTTAAGGACACCGGGGAGCTGTTTTTT. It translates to CASSSPAQVKDTGELFF.

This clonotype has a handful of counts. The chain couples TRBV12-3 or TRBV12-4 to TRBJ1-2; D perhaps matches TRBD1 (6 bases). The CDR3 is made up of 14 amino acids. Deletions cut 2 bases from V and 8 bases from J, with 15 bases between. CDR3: CASSLNDRPRGYTF. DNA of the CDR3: TGTGCCAGCAGTTTAAACGACAGGCCTCGAGGCTACACCTTC.

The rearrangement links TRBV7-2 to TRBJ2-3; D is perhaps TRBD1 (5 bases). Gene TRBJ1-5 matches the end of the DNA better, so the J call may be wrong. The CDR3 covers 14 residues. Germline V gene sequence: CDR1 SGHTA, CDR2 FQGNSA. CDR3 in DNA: TGTGCCAGCAGTCTGGGACTGAGCACAGATACGCAGCATTTT. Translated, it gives CASSLGLSTDTQHF.

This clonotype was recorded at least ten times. In DNA form, the CDR3 reads TGCAGTGCTAGAGTCCCTACAGATACGCAGTATTTT. This sequence encodes CSARVPTDTQYF. This chain uses TRBV20-1 with TRBJ2-3, with D unresolved. Germline V gives CDR1 DFQATT, CDR2 SNEGSKA (reference sequence). The V end lost 1 base, the J end lost 3 bases, and 5 bases lay between the germline ends. The CDR3 totals 12 residues.

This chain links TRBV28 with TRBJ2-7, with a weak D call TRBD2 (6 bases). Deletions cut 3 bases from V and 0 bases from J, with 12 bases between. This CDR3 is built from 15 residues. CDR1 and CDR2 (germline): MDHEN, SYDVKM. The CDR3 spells CASSLGGSHSYEQYF. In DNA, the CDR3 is TGTGCCAGCAGTTTGGGGGGATCCCACTCCTACGAGCAGTACTTC. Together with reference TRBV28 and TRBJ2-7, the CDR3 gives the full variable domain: DVKVTQSSRYLVKRTGEKVFLECVQDMDHENMFWYRQDPGLGLRLIYFSYDVKMKEKGDIPEGYSVSREKKERFSLILESASTNQTSMYLCASSLGGSHSYEQYFGPGTRLTVT.

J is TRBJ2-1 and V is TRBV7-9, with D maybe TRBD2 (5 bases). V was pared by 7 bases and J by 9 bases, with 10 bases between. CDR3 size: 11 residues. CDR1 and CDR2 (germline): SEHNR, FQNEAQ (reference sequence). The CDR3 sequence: CASTRGGEQFF. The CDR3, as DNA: TGTGCCAGCACTCGCGGAGGTGAGCAGTTCTTC. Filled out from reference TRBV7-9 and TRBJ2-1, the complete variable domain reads DTGVSQNPRHKITKRGQNVTFRCDPISEHNRLYWYRQTLGQGPEFLTYFQNEAQLEKSRLLSDRFSAERPKGSFSTLEIQRTEQGDSAMYLCASTRGGEQFFGPGTRLTVL.

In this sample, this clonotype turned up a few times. The CDR3 DNA reads as TGTGCCAGCAGAAATGACAGGGGTAACTATGGCTACACCTTC. This encodes CASRNDRGNYGYTF. V and J are TRBV7-9 and TRBJ1-2; TRBD1 aligns across 8 bases. The V segment lost 6 bases and the J segment 1 base; nucleotides outside the gene matches: 4. In germline, CDR1 is SEHNR, CDR2 FQNEAQ (reference sequence). The CDR3 totals 14 residues.

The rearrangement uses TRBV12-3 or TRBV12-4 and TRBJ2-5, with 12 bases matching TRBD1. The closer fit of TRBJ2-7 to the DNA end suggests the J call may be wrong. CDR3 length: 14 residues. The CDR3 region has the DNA TGTGCCAGCGCCACCGGGACAGGGGGCCACGAGCAGTACTTC. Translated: CASATGTGGHEQYF.

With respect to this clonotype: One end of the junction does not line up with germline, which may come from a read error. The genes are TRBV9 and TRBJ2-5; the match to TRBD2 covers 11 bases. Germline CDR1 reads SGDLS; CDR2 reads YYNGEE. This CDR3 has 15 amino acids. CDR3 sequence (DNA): TGTGCCATCAGCGAGAGACTAGCGGGGCGTTTTCAGCAGTACTTC. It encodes CAISERLAGRFQQYF.

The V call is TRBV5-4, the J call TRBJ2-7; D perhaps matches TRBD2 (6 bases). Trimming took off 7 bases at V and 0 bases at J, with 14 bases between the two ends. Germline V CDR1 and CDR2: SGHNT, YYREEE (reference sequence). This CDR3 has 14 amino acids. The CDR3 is CASGTDPSSYEQYF. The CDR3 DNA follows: TGTGCCAGCGGGACTGATCCTAGCTCCTACGAGCAGTACTTC. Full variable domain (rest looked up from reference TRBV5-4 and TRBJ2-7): ETGVTQSPTHLIKTRGQQVTLRCSSQSGHNTVSWYQQALGQGPQFIFQYYREEENGRGNFPPRFSGLQFPNYSSELNVNALELDDSALYLCASGTDPSSYEQYFGPGTRLTVT.

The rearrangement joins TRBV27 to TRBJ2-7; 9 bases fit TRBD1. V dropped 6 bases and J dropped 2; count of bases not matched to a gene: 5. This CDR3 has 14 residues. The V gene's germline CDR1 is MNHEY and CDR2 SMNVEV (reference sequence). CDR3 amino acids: CASSRDRVAYEQYF. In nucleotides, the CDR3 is TGTGCCAGCAGCCGGGACAGGGTAGCCTACGAGCAGTACTTC.

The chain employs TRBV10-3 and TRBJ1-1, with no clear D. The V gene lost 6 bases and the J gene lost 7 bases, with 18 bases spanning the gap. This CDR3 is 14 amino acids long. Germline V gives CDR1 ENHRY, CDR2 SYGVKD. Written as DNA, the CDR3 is TGTGCCATCAGGGACGCCCAAGACTACAATGAAGCTTTCTTT. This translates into CAIRDAQDYNEAFF.

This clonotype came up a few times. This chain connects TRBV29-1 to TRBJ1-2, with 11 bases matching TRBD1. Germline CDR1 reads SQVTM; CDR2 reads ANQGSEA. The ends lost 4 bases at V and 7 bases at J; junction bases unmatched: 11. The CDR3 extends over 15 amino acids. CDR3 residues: CSVGPSGQGDGGYTF. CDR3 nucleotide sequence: TGCAGCGTTGGCCCCTCGGGACAGGGGGATGGTGGCTACACCTTC.

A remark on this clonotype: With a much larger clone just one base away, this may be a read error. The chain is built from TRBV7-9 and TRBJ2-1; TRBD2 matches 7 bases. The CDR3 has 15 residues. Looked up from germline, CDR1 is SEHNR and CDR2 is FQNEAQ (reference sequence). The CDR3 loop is CVSSWVREFYNEQFF. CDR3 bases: TGTGTCAGCAGCTGGGTGCGGGAGTTTTACAATGAGCAGTTCTTC.

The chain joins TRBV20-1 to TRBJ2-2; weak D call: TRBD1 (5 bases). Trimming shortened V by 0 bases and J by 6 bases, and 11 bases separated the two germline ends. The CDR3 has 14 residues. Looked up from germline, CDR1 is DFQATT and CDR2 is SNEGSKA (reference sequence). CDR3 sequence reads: CSARDSKGAGELFF. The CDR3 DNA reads TGCAGTGCTAGAGATAGCAAAGGGGCCGGGGAGCTGTTTTTT.

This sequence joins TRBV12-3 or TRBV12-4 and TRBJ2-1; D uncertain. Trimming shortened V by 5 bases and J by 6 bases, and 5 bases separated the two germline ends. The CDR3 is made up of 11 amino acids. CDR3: CASSVSNEQFF. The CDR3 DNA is TGTGCCAGCAGTGTCAGCAATGAGCAGTTCTTC.

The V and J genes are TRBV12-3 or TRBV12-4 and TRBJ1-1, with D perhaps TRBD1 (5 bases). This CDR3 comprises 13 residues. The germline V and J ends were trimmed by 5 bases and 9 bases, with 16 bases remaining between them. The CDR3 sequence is CASSLGEVDKAFF. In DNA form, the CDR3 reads TGTGCCAGCAGTCTGGGGGAGGTCGATAAAGCTTTCTTT.

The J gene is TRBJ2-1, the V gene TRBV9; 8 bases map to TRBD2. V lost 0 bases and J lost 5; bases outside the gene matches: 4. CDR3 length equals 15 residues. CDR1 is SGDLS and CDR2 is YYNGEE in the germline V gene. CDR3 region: CASSVVSGGHNEQFF. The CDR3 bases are TGTGCCAGCAGCGTAGTCAGCGGGGGCCACAATGAGCAGTTCTTC.

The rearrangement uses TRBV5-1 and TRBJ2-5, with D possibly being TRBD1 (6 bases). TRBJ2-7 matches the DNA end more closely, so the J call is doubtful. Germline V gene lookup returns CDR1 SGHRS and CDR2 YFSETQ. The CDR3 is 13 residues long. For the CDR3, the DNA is TGCGCCAGCAGCTCAGGGGTGAGTGGCGAGCAGTACTTC. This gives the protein CASSSGVSGEQYF.

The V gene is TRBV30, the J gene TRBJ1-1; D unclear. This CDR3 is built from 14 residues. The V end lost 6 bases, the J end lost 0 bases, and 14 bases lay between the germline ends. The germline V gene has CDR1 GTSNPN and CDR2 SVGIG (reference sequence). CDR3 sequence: CACQGRVMNTEAFF. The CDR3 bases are TGTGCCTGCCAAGGGAGAGTGATGAACACTGAAGCTTTCTTT.

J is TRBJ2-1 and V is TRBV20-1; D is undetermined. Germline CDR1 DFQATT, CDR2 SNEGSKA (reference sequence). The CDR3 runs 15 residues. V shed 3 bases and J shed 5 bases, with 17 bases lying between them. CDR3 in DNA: TGCAGTGCTAGCCTAACCCTGGGCCGCCACAATGAGCAGTTCTTC. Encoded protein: CSASLTLGRHNEQFF.